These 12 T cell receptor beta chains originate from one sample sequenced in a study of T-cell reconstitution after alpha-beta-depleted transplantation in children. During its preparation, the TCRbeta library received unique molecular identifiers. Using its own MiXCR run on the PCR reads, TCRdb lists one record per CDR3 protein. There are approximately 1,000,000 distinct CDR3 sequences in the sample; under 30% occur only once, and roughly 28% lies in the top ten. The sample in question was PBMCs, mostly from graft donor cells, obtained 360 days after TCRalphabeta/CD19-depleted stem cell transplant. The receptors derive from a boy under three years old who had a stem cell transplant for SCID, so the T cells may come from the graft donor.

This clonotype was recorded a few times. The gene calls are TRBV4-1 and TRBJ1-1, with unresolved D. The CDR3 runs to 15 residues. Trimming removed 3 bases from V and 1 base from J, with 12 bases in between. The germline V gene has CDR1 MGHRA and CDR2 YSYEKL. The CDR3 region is CASSQIRLGNTEAFF. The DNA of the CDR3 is TGCGCCAGCAGCCAGATTAGGCTCGGGAACACTGAAGCTTTCTTT.

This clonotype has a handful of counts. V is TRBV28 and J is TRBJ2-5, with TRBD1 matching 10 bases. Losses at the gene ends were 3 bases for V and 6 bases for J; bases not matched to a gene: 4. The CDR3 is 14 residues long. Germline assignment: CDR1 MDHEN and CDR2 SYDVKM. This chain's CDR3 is CASSLTGGLKTQYF. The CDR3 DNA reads TGTGCCAGCAGTTTGACAGGGGGCCTGAAGACCCAGTACTTC.

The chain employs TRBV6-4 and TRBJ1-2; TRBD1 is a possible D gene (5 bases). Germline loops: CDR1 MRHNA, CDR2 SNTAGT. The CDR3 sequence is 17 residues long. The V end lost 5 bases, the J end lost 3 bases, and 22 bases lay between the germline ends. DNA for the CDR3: TGTGCCAGCAGTCCTGAGCTCGGGGCCTTACCTTACTATGGCTACACCTTC. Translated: CASSPELGALPYYGYTF.

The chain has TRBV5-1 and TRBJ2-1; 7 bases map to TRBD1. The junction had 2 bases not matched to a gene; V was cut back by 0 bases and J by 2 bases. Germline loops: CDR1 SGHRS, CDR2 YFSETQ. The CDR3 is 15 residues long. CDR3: CASSLGGQAYNEQFF. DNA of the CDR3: TGCGCCAGCAGCTTGGGCGGACAGGCCTACAATGAGCAGTTCTTC.

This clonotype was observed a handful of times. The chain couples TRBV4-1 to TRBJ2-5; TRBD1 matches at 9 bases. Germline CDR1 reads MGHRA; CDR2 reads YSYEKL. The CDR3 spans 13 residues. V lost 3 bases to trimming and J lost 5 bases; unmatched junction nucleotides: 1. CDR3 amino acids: CASSHGQGETQYF. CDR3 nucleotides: TGCGCCAGCAGCCACGGACAGGGGGAGACCCAGTACTTC.

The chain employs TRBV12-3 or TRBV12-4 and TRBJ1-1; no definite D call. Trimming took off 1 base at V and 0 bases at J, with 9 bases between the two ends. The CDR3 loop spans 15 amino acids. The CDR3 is CASSLVSLMNTEAFF. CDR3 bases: TGTGCCAGCAGTTTAGTTAGCCTCATGAACACTGAAGCTTTCTTT.

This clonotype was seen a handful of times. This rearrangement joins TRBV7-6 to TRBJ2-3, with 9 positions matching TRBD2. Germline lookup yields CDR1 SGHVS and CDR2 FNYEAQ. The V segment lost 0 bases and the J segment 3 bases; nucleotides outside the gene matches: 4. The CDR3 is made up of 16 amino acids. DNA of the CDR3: TGTGCCAGCAGCTTAGCCCTAGCGGGGTTTACAGATACGCAGTATTTT. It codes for CASSLALAGFTDTQYF.

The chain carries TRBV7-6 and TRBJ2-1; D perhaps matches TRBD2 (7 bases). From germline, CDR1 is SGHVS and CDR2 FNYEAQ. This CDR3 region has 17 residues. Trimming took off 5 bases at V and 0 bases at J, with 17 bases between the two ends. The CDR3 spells CASSHRRGPNSYNEQFF. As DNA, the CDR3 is TGTGCCAGCAGCCATCGGCGGGGGCCCAACTCCTACAATGAGCAGTTCTTC. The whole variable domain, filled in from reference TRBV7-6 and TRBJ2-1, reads GAGVSQSPRYKVTKRGQDVALRCDPISGHVSLYWYRQALGQGPEFLTYFNYEAQQDKSGLPNDRFSAERPEGSISTLTIQRTEQRDSAMYRCASSHRRGPNSYNEQFFGPGTRLTVL.

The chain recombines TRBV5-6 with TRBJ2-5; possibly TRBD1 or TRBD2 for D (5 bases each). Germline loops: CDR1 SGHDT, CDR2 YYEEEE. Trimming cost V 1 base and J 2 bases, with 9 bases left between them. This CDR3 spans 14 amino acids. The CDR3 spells CASSLRDAQETQYF. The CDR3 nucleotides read TGTGCCAGCAGCTTGCGGGACGCACAAGAGACCCAGTACTTC.

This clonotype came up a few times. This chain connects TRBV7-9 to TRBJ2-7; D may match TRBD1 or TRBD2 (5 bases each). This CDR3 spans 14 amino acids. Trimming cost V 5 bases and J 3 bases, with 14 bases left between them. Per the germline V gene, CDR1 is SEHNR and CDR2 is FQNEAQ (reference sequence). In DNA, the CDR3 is TGTGCCAGCAGCGGCCGGGACCGATACTACGAGCAGTACTTC. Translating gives CASSGRDRYYEQYF.

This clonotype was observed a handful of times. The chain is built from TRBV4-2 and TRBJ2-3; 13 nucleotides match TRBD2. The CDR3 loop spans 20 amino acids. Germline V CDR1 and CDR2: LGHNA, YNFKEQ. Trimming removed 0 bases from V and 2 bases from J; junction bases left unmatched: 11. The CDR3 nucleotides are TGTGCCAGCAGCCAAGACCCAGGACTAGCGGGGGCGGTCCCCACAGATACGCAGTATTTT. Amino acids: CASSQDPGLAGAVPTDTQYF.

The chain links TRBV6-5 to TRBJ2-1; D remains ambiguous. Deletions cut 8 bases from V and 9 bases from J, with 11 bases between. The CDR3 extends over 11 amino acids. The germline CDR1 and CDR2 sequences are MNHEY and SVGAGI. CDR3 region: CASGRAAEQFF. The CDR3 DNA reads TGTGCCAGCGGTAGGGCCGCTGAGCAGTTCTTC.